The rows below give T cell receptor beta chains drawn from one sample of a study of PD-L1 blockade in urothelial cancer. Generated by immunoSEQ multiplex PCR, the TCRdb table keeps only in-frame clones and is missing some. The data hold around 68,000 clones, with 70% to 90% observed a single time. The sequencing here drew on PBMCs, taken around atezolizumab (anti-PD-L1) treatment. The receptors stem from a man in his 70s with urothelial cancer. Each CDR3 is given with its conserved first and last residue. The D gene is left open where the match is weak. The listing skips clone size in some rows; elsewhere it reads once, few, many or a size class.

clone_size | j_call | d_call | v_call | cdr3_aa | cdr3_nt
NA | TRBJ2-2 | NA | TRBV7-9 | CASSPSGSNTGELFF | TGTGCCAGCAGCCCGAGCGGAAGCAACACCGGGGAGCTGTTTTTT
NA | TRBJ2-2 | TRBD1 | TRBV29-1 | CSYGQGRGTGELFF | TGCAGCTACGGACAGGGGCGCGGCACCGGGGAGCTGTTTTTT
NA | TRBJ2-1 | TRBD2 | TRBV11-2 | CASSLGLAGGPGPNEQFF | TGTGCCAGCAGCTTAGGACTAGCGGGAGGGCCGGGGCCCAATGAGCAGTTCTTC
NA | TRBJ2-3 | TRBD2 | TRBV18 | CASSLLAASTDTQYF | TGTGCCAGCTCATTACTAGCGGCCAGCACAGATACGCAGTATTTT
NA | TRBJ2-3 | NA | TRBV19 | CASSGGRAYTDTQYF | TGTGCCAGTTCCGGAGGGCGGGCCTACACAGATACGCAGTATTTT
NA | TRBJ2-5 | NA | TRBV29-1 | CSVEDRGARETQYF | TGCAGCGTTGAAGATCGGGGAGCTAGGGAGACCCAGTACTTC
NA | TRBJ2-5 | TRBD2 | TRBV29-1 | CSGGTIGTQYF | TGCAGCGGTGGGACTATAGGGACCCAGTACTTC
few | TRBJ2-7 | TRBD1 | TRBV7-8 | CASSPRGQGRYEQYF | TGTGCCAGCAGCCCAAGAGGACAGGGACGTTACGAGCAGTACTTC
many | TRBJ2-7 | TRBD2 | TRBV7-9 | CASSLALAGGHEQYF | TGTGCCAGCAGCTTAGCGCTAGCGGGAGGGCACGAGCAGTACTTC
NA | TRBJ2-3 | NA | TRBV11-2 | CASSLAGGTDTQYF | TGTGCCAGCAGCTTAGCGGGGGGCACAGATACGCAGTATTTT
NA | TRBJ1-5 | NA | TRBV7-2 | CASSLVSLRGNQPQHF | TGTGCCAGCAGCTTAGTCTCACTTCGGGGCAATCAGCCCCAGCATTTT
NA | TRBJ1-5 | TRBD1 | TRBV27 | CASGQVNQPQHF | TGTGCCAGCGGACAGGTCAATCAGCCCCAGCATTTT
NA | TRBJ1-3 | NA | TRBV5-1 | CASFTGPSEGNTIYF | TGCGCCAGCTTCACAGGGCCGAGCGAGGGAAACACCATATATTTT
NA | TRBJ2-7 | NA | TRBV14 | CASSTGTYEQYF | TGTGCCAGCAGTACGGGTACCTACGAGCAGTACTTC
NA | TRBJ2-2 | NA | TRBV7-2 | CASRPTRTAGELFF | TGTGCCAGCCGCCCTACCCGGACAGCCGGGGAGCTGTTTTTT
NA | TRBJ1-1 | TRBD1 | TRBV5-1 | CASSLGQGAMNTEAFF | TGCGCCAGCAGCCTCGGACAGGGGGCTATGAACACTGAAGCTTTCTTT
NA | TRBJ2-1 | NA | TRBV1 | CTSTRRRQGFRAGTYNEQFF | TGCACCAGCACCCGTCGGAGGCAGGGGTTTCGAGCGGGGACCTACAATGAGCAGTTCTTC
medium-sized | TRBJ2-2 | TRBD1 | TRBV4-3 | CASTLDRGRNGELFF | TGCGCCAGCACCTTGGACAGGGGGCGTAACGGGGAGCTGTTTTTT
once | TRBJ2-1 | NA | TRBV7-3 | CASSLFPAGSGQFNEQFF | TGTGCCAGCAGCTTATTTCCGGCAGGGTCTGGCCAATTTAATGAGCAGTTCTTC
NA | TRBJ1-2 | TRBD1 | TRBV13 | CASSGTAYGYTF | TGTGCCAGCTCCGGGACAGCCTATGGCTACACCTTC
NA | TRBJ2-1 | TRBD2 | TRBV11-2 | CASSRELAEQFF | TGTGCCAGCAGCCGTGAACTAGCGGAGCAGTTCTTC
NA | TRBJ2-1 | TRBD2 | TRBV19 | CASRLTSGMYNEQFF | TGTGCCAGTAGGTTGACTAGCGGGATGTACAATGAGCAGTTCTTC
once | TRBJ2-5 | TRBD2 | TRBV7-2 | CASSFPGRGETQYF | TGTGCCAGCAGCTTTCCCGGGAGGGGAGAGACCCAGTACTTC
NA | TRBJ1-2 | TRBD1 | TRBV6-1 | CASSERPITGVQGYTF | TGTGCCAGCAGTGAAAGACCGATAACAGGGGTCCAAGGCTACACCTTC
NA | TRBJ1-5 | TRBD1 | TRBV6-5 | CASSWGTGQNQPQHF | TGTGCCAGCAGTTGGGGGACAGGGCAGAATCAGCCCCAGCATTTT
NA | TRBJ1-5 | NA | TRBV28 | CASSLLRVPSNQPQHF | TGTGCCAGCAGCCTATTGAGGGTCCCTAGCAATCAGCCCCAGCATTTT
NA | TRBJ2-2 | TRBD2 | TRBV5-6 | CASSLDPGGSTGELFF | TGTGCCAGCAGCTTGGACCCGGGAGGTAGCACCGGGGAGCTGTTTTTT
medium-sized | TRBJ2-7 | TRBD1 | TRBV11-2 | CASSPRTGKGEQYF | TGTGCCAGCAGCCCTAGGACAGGGAAAGGGGAGCAGTACTTC
NA | TRBJ2-2 | TRBD2 | TRBV5-1 | CASSLGAGETGELFF | TGCGCCAGCAGCTTGGGGGCGGGAGAGACCGGGGAGCTGTTTTTT
NA | TRBJ2-7 | NA | TRBV18 | CASSREAASEQYF | TGTGCCAGCTCACGGGAGGCGGCGAGCGAGCAGTACTTC
NA | TRBJ2-1 | TRBD2 | TRBV5-1 | CASSQTSGLGNEQFF | TGCGCCAGCAGCCAAACTAGCGGGTTAGGCAATGAGCAGTTCTTC
NA | TRBJ2-3 | TRBD1 | TRBV10-3 | CAIRDDAGTAGDTQYF | TGTGCCATCAGGGATGACGCCGGGACAGCAGGGGATACGCAGTATTTT
NA | TRBJ2-6 | NA | TRBV5-4 | CASRPGGWSGANVLTF | TGTGCCAGCCGACCCGGGGGTTGGTCTGGGGCCAACGTCCTGACTTTC
medium-sized | TRBJ1-2 | TRBD1 | TRBV19 | CASSIQGAQIHGYTF | TGTGCCAGTAGTATACAGGGGGCCCAGATCCATGGCTACACCTTC
NA | TRBJ2-1 | NA | TRBV4-1 | CASSTRQDDEQFF | TGCGCCAGCAGCACTCGACAGGACGATGAGCAGTTCTTC
NA | TRBJ1-2 | NA | TRBV18 | CASSPEQSPVGGYTF | TGTGCCAGCTCACCGGAACAGAGCCCAGTGGGTGGCTACACCTTC
NA | TRBJ1-1 | NA | TRBV28 | CASSFPMNTEAFF | TGTGCCAGCAGTTTTCCCATGAACACTGAAGCTTTCTTT
NA | TRBJ2-5 | NA | TRBV9 | CASSTQVEETQYF | TGTGCCAGCAGCACTCAGGTAGAAGAGACCCAGTACTTC
NA | TRBJ2-7 | NA | TRBV7-6 | CASSLDSSYEQYF | TGTGCCAGCAGCTTAGACTCATCCTACGAGCAGTACTTC
NA | TRBJ2-1 | NA | TRBV10-2 | CASLGGEQGELINEQFF | TGCGCCAGCCTAGGCGGGGAGCAGGGGGAATTAATCAATGAGCAGTTCTTC
NA | TRBJ2-1 | NA | TRBV7-9 | CASSPDRSLFSGHNEQFF | TGTGCCAGCAGCCCCGACAGGTCTTTGTTTTCGGGTCACAATGAGCAGTTCTTC
NA | TRBJ1-1 | NA | TRBV29-1 | CSVHTGTGAFF | TGCAGCGTCCATACAGGGACCGGAGCTTTCTTT
NA | TRBJ1-1 | NA | TRBV2 | CASREGRANTEAFF | TGTGCCAGCAGGGAGGGACGGGCGAACACTGAAGCTTTCTTT
NA | TRBJ2-3 | NA | TRBV7-7 | CASSSGARTDTQYF | TGTGCTAGCAGTAGCGGAGCCCGGACAGATACGCAGTATTTT
few | TRBJ1-1 | NA | TRBV21-1 | CASSPSKSEVDTEAFF | TGTGCCAGCAGCCCCTCTAAATCGGAGGTGGACACTGAAGCTTTCTTT
NA | TRBJ2-7 | NA | TRBV4-3 | CASSQVLDSSYEQYF | TGCGCCAGCAGCCAAGTTCTAGATAGCTCCTACGAGCAGTACTTC
NA | TRBJ2-7 | NA | TRBV12-5 | CASGLVLGQSYEQYF | TGTGCTAGTGGTTTGGTACTCGGACAGAGCTACGAGCAGTACTTC
NA | TRBJ2-3 | NA | TRBV11-3 | CASSLQGGTDTQYF | TGTGCCAGCAGCTTACAGGGGGGAACAGATACGCAGTATTTT